This T cell receptor beta chain was identified in a study of T cell responses to AZD1222 COVID-19 vaccine. This CDR3 is 12 amino acids long. With 4 bases removed from V and 10 bases from J, the gap between germline ends came to 9 bases. Germline V lookup: CDR1 SGHDT, CDR2 YYEEEE. Measured with immunoSEQ multiplex PCR; TCRdb has only the in-frame clones, and not every one. In the table there are about 150,000 clones, about 87% of which are singletons. This chain uses TRBV5-6 with TRBJ2-6; a weak D match, TRBD1 (5 bases). Sequenced here: peripheral blood, sampled on day 0 of AZD1222 vaccination. The sequence was collected from an adult in good health. CDR3 coding DNA: TGTGCCAGCAGCGTCAGGGTTAACGTCCTGACTTTC. Translating it yields CASSVRVNVLTF. Full variable domain (rest looked up from reference TRBV5-6 and TRBJ2-6): DAGVTQSPTHLIKTRGQQVTLRCSPKSGHDTVSWYQQALGQGPQFIFQYYEEEERQRGNFPDRFSGHQFPNYSSELNVNALLLGDSALYLCASSVRVNVLTFGAGSRLTVL.